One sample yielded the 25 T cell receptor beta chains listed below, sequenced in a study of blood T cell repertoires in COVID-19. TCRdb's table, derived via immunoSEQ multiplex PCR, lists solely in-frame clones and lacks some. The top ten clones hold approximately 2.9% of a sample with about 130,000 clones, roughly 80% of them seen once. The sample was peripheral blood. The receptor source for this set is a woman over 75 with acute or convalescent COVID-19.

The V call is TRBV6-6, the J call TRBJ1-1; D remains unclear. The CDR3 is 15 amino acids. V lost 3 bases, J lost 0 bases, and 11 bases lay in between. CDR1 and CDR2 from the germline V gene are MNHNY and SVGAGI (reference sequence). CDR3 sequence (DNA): TGTGCCAGCAGTTATACACAATCGCTGAACACTGAAGCTTTCTTT. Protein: CASSYTQSLNTEAFF.

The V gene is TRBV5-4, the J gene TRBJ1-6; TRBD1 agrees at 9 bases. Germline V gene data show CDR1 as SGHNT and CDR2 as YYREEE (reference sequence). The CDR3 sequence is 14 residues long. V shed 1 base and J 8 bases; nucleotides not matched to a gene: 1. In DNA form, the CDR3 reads TGTGCCAGCAGCTTGACAGGGGGCGATTCACCCCTCCACTTT. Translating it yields CASSLTGGDSPLHF. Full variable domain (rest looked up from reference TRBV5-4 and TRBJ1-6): ETGVTQSPTHLIKTRGQQVTLRCSSQSGHNTVSWYQQALGQGPQFIFQYYREEENGRGNFPPRFSGLQFPNYSSELNVNALELDDSALYLCASSLTGGDSPLHFGNGTRLTVT.

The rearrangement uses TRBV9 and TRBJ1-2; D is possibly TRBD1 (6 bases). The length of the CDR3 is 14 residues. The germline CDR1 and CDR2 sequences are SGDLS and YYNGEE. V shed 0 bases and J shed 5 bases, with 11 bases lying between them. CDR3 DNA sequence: TGTGCCAGCAGCGTAGCTACAGGGTCATATGGCTACACCTTC. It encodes CASSVATGSYGYTF. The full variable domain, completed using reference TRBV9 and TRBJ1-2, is DSGVTQTPKHLITATGQRVTLRCSPRSGDLSVYWYQQSLDQGLQFLIQYYNGEERAKGNILERFSAQQFPDLHSELNLSSLELGDSALYFCASSVATGSYGYTFGSGTRLTVV.

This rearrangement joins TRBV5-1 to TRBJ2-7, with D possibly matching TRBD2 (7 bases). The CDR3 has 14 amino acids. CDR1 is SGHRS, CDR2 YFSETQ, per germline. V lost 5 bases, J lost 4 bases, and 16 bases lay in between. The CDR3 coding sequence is TGCGCCAGCAGAGACGGCAGGGGAGGGTACGAGCAGTACTTC. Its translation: CASRDGRGGYEQYF.

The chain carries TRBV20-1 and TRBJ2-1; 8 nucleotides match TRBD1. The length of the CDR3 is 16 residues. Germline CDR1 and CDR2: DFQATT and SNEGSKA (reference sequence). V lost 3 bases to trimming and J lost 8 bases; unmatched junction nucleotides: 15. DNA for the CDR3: TGCAGTGCTAGTGGTGCTTTAGCGGACAGGGTCCATGAGCAGTTCTTC. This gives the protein CSASGALADRVHEQFF.

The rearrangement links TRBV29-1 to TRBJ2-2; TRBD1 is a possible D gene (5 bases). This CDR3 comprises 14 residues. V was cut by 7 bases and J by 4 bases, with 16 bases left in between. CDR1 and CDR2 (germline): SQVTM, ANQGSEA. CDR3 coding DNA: TGCAGCGCTCAAGTGGGGCTTGCCACCGGGGAGCTGTTTTTT. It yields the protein CSAQVGLATGELFF.

In DNA form, the CDR3 reads TGCGCCAGCAGCTTGGAGGTAAAGGCCGGGGGCTACACCTTC. Its translation: CASSLEVKAGGYTF. The chain recombines TRBV5-1 with TRBJ1-2; D is unclear. This CDR3 is 14 amino acids long. Per the germline V gene, CDR1 is SGHRS and CDR2 is YFSETQ. V shed 0 bases and J shed 8 bases, with 14 bases lying between them.

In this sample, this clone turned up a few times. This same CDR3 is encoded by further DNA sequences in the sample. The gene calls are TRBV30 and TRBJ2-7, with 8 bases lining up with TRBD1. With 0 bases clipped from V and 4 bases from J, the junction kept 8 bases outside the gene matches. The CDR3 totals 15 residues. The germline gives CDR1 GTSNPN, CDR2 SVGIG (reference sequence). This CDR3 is CAWSVSPQGAYEQYF. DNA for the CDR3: TGTGCCTGGAGTGTCAGCCCCCAGGGGGCATACGAGCAGTACTTC. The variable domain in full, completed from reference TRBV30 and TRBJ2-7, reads SQTIHQWPATLVQPVGSPLSLECTVEGTSNPNLYWYRQAAGRGLQLLFYSVGIGQISSEVPQNLSASRPQDRQFILSSKKLLLSDSGFYLCAWSVSPQGAYEQYFGPGTRLTVT.

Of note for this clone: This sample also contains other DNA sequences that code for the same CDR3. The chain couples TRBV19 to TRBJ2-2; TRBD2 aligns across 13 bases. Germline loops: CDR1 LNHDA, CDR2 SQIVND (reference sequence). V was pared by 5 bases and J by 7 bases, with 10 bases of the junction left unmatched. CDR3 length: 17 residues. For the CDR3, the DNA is TGTGCCAGTAGTTTGGCACTAGCGGGGGGGCGTGACGGGGAGCTGTTTTTT. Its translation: CASSLALAGGRDGELFF.

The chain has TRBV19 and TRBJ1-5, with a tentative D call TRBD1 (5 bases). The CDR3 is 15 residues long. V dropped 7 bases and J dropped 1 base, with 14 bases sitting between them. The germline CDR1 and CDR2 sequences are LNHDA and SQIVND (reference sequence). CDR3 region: CASTPVSGSNQPQHF. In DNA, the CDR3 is TGTGCCAGTACCCCGGTGTCAGGGAGCAATCAGCCCCAGCATTTT.

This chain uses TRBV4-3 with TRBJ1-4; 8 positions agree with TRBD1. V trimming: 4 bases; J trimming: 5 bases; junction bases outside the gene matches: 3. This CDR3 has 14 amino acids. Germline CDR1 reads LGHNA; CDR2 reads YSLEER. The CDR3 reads CASSPRTGNEKLFF. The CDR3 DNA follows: TGCGCCAGCAGCCCTCGGACAGGGAATGAAAAACTGTTTTTT.

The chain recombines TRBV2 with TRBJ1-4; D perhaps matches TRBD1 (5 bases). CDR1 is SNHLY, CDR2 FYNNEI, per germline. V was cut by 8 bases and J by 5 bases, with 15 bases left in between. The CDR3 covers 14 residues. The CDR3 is CASVQGEGNEKLFF. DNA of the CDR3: TGTGCCAGCGTCCAAGGGGAGGGGAATGAAAAACTGTTTTTT. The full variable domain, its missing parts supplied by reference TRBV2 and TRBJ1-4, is EPEVTQTPSHQVTQMGQEVILRCVPISNHLYFYWYRQILGQKVEFLVSFYNNEISEKSEIFDDQFSVERPDGSNFTLKIRSTKLEDSAMYFCASVQGEGNEKLFFGSGTQLSVL.

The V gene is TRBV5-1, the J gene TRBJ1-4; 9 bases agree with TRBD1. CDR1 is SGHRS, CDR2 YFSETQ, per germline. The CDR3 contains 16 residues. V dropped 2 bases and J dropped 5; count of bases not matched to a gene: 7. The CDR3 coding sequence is TGCGCCAGCAGCTTACAGGGGGCAGGGCTAAATGAAAAACTGTTTTTT. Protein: CASSLQGAGLNEKLFF.

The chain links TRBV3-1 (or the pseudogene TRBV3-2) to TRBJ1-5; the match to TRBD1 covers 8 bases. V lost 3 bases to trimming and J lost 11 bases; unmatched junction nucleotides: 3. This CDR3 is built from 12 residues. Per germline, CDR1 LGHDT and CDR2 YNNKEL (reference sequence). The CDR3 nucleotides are TGTGCCAGCAGCCATCAACAGGGGGCCCAGCATTTT. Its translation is CASSHQQGAQHF.

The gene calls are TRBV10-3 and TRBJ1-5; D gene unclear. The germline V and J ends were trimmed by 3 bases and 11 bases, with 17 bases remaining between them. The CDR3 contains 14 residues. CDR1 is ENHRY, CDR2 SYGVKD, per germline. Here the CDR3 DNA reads TGTGCCATCAGTGACGGCGGGCCCGCCGTGACCCAGCATTTT. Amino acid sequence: CAISDGGPAVTQHF.

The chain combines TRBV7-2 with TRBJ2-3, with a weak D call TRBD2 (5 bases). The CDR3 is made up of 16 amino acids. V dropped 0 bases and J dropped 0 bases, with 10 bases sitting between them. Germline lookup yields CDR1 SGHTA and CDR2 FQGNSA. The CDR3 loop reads CASSLARAGSTDTQYF. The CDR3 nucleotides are TGTGCCAGCAGCTTAGCGAGGGCCGGTAGCACAGATACGCAGTATTTT.

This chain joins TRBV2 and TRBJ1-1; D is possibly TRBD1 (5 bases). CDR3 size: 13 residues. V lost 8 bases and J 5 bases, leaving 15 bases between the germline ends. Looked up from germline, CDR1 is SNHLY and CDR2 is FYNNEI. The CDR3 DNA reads TGTGCCAGCCGGCGATCCCGGGGGACTGAAGCTTTCTTT. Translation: CASRRSRGTEAFF.

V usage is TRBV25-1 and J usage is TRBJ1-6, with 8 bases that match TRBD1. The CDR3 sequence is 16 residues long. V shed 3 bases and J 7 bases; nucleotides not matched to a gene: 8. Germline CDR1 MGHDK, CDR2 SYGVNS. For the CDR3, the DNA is TGTGCCAGCAGTGACCTTAGACAGGGGAACAATTCACCCCTCCACTTT. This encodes CASSDLRQGNNSPLHF.

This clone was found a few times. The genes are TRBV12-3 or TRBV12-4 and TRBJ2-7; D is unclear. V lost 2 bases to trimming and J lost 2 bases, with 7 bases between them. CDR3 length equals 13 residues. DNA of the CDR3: TGTGCCAGCAGTTTACTTGCAGCCTACGAGCAGTACTTC. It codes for CASSLLAAYEQYF.

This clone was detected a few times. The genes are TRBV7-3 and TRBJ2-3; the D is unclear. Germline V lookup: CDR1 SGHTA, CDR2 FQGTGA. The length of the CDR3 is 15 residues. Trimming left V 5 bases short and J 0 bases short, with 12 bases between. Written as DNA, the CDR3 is TGTGCCAGCAGCCCAGGCCATTCTAGCACAGATACGCAGTATTTT. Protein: CASSPGHSSTDTQYF. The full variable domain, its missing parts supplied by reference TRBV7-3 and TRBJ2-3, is GAGVSQTPSNKVTEKGKYVELRCDPISGHTALYWYRQSLGQGPEFLIYFQGTGAADDSGLPNDRFFAVRPEGSVSTLKIQRTERGDSAVYLCASSPGHSSTDTQYFGPGTRLTVL.

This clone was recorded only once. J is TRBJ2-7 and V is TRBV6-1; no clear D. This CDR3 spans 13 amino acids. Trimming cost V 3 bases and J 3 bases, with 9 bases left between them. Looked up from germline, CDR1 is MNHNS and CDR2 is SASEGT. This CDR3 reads CASSEATNYEQYF. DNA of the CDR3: TGTGCCAGCAGTGAGGCCACCAACTACGAGCAGTACTTC.

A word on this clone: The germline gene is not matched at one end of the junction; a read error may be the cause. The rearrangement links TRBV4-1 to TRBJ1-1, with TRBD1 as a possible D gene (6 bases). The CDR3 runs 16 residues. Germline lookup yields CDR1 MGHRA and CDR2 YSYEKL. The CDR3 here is CASSQGPGGAGLYRVF. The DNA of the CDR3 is TGCGCCAGCAGCCAAGGGCCCGGGGGGGCCGGTCTGTACAGGGTCTTT.

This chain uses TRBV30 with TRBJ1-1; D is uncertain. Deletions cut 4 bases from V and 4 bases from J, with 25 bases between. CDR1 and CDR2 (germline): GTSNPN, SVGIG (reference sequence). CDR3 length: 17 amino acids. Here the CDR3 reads CAWKSGFPVPPGTEAFF. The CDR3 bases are TGTGCCTGGAAGTCGGGATTTCCGGTCCCGCCTGGCACTGAAGCTTTCTTT.

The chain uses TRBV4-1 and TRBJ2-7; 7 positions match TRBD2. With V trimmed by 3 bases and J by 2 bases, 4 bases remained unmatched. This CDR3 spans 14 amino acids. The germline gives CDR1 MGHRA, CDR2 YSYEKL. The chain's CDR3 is CASSHPGGPYEQYF. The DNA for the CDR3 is TGCGCCAGCAGCCACCCGGGGGGTCCCTACGAGCAGTACTTC.

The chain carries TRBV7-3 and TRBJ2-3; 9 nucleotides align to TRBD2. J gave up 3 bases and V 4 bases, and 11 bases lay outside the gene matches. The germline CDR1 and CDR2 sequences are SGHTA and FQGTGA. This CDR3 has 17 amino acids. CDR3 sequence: CASSSGLSGGITDTQYF. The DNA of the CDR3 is TGTGCCAGCAGCTCAGGGTTAAGCGGGGGGATTACAGATACGCAGTATTTT.